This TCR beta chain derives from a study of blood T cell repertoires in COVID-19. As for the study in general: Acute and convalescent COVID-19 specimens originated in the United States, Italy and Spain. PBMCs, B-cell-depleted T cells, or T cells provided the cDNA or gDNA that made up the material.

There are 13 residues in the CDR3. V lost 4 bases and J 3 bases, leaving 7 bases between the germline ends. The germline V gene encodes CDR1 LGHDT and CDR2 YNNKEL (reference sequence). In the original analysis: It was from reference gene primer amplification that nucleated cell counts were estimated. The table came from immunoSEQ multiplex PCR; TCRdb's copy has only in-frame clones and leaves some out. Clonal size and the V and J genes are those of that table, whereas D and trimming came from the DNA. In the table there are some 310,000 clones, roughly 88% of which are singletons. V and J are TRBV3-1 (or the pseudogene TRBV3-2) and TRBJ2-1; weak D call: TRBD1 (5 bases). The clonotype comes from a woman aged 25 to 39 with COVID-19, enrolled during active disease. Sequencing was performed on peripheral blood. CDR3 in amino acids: CASSPQGYNEQFF. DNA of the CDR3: TGTGCCAGCAGCCCCCAGGGCTACAATGAGCAGTTCTTC.